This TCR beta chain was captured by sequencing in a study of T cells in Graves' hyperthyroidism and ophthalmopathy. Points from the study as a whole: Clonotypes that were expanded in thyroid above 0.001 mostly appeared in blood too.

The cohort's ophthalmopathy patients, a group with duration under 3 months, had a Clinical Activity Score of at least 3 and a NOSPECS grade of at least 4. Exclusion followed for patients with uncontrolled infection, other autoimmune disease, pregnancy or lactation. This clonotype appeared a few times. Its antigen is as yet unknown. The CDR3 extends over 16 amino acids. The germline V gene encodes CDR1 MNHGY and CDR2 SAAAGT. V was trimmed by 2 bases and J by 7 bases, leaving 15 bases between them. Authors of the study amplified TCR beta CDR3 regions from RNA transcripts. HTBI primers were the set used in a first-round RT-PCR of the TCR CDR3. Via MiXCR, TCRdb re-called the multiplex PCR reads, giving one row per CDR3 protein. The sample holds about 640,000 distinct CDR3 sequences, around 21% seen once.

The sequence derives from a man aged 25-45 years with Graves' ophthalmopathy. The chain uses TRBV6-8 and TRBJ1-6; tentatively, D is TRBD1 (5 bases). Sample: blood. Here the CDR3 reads CASSYGYRTTNSPLHF. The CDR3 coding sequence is TGTGCCAGCAGTTACGGATACAGGACTACGAATTCACCCCTCCACTTT.